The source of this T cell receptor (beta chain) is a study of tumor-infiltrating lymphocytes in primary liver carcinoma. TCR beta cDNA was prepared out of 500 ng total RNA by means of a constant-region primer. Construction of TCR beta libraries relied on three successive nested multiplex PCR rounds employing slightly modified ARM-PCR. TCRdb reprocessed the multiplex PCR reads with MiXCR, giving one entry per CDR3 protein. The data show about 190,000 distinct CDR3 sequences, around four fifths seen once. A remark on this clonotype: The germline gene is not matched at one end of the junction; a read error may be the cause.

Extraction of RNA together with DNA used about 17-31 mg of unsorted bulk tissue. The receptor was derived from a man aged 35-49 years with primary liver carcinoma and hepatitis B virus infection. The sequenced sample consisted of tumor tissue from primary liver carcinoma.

This CDR3 is CASSLRLAGKTTGELFF. Written as DNA, the CDR3 is TGTGCCAGTAGCTTACGGCTAGCGGGAAAGACCACCGGGGAGCTGTTTTTT. This chain uses TRBV5-4 with TRBJ2-2; TRBD2 agrees at 9 bases. Germline V CDR1 and CDR2: SGHNT, YYREEE (reference sequence). This CDR3 contains 17 residues.